The 13 T cell receptor beta chains in this list originate from one sample, sequenced in a study of control samples from healthy donors and cancer patients. Sequencing was performed with immunoSEQ multiplex PCR; in TCRdb, only in-frame clones are kept and a portion is missing. The sample lists 75,000 to 95,000 clones, roughly 89% occurring once. Sequencing was carried out using PBMCs. Source of these receptors: a woman aged 45-65 years with colorectal cancer.

The CDR3 is CAISEQGAEAFF. The CDR3 region has the DNA TGTGCCATCAGCGAACAGGGCGCTGAAGCTTTCTTT. The chain has TRBV10-3 and TRBJ1-1; weak D call: TRBD1 (6 bases). Trimming cost V 6 bases and J 6 bases, with 11 bases left between them. Per germline, CDR1 ENHRY and CDR2 SYGVKD. The CDR3 length is 12 residues.

The rearrangement joins TRBV5-6 to TRBJ2-6, with a weak D call TRBD2 (5 bases). V lost 1 base to trimming and J lost 0 bases, with 14 bases between them. CDR1 is SGHDT, CDR2 YYEEEE, per germline. The CDR3 is made up of 18 amino acids. The CDR3 region is CASSLRGPTLSGANVLTF. DNA for the CDR3: TGTGCCAGCAGCTTGCGAGGGCCTACACTCTCTGGGGCCAACGTCCTGACTTTC.

This clone was seen just once. V usage is TRBV18 and J usage is TRBJ2-1; possible D gene TRBD2, 7 bases. V was shortened by 5 bases and J by 4 bases, with 18 bases between the two germline ends. CDR3 length equals 16 residues. Looked up from germline, CDR1 is KGHSH and CDR2 is LQKENI. The DNA for the CDR3 is TGTGCCAGCTCAGCCCAGGGCGGGGGCATTTACAATGAGCAGTTCTTC. Encoded protein: CASSAQGGGIYNEQFF.

The J gene is TRBJ1-1, the V gene TRBV18; TRBD1 matches at 8 bases. The length of the CDR3 is 16 residues. Per germline, CDR1 KGHSH and CDR2 LQKENI. J was trimmed by 4 bases and V by 2 bases; bases with no gene match: 9. CDR3 protein: CASSPMAGGAGTEAFF. The CDR3 DNA reads TGTGCCAGCTCACCAATGGCAGGGGGCGCAGGCACTGAAGCTTTCTTT.

This clone occurred a few times. The V and J genes are TRBV10-3 and TRBJ1-3; D is perhaps TRBD1 (6 bases). Between the trimmed V and J ends, which lost 6 bases and 0 bases, there was a span of 15 bases. Germline V CDR1 and CDR2: ENHRY, SYGVKD. The CDR3 totals 16 residues. The CDR3 nucleotides are TGTGCCATCAGGAGGGGGACGGAAGCCTCTGGAAACACCATATATTTT. It specifies CAIRRGTEASGNTIYF.

This chain connects TRBV9 to TRBJ1-1; weak D call: TRBD1 (6 bases). This CDR3 has 11 residues. Trimming pared 6 bases from V and 7 bases from J, leaving 10 bases between. Germline V CDR1 and CDR2: SGDLS, YYNGEE. The CDR3 protein is CASKGDGEAFF. The CDR3 DNA reads as TGTGCCAGCAAGGGGGACGGTGAAGCTTTCTTT.

The chain links TRBV12-3 or TRBV12-4 to TRBJ1-2; no clear D gene. CDR3 length equals 12 residues. V dropped 5 bases and J dropped 8 bases, with 12 bases sitting between them. As DNA, the CDR3 is TGTGCCAGCAGTCCCTCCTCGGGAGGCTACACCTTC. The encoded protein is CASSPSSGGYTF.

The chain carries TRBV10-2 and TRBJ1-6; a weak D match, TRBD1 (6 bases). The V and J ends lost 0 bases and 6 bases respectively, with 9 bases between them. Germline CDR1 and CDR2: WSHSY and SAAADI. This CDR3 is 15 amino acids long. This CDR3 is CASSESRQANSPLHF. CDR3 bases: TGCGCCAGCAGTGAGTCACGACAGGCTAATTCACCCCTCCACTTT.

V gene TRBV2 combines with J gene TRBJ1-5; 9 positions agree with TRBD1. CDR1 and CDR2 (germline): SNHLY, FYNNEI. Germline trimming cut 3 bases from V and 8 bases from J; bases unmatched to any gene: 5. The CDR3 is made up of 14 amino acids. The CDR3 nucleotides read TGTGCCAGCAGTGAGGAACAGGGGGCAAAGCCCCAGCATTTT. It yields the protein CASSEEQGAKPQHF.

The chain couples TRBV7-2 to TRBJ2-3, with TRBD2 matching 8 bases. The CDR3 consists of 19 residues. Germline assignment: CDR1 SGHTA and CDR2 FQGNSA. V lost 4 bases, J lost 5 bases, and 20 bases stayed unmatched. The CDR3 nucleotides read TGTGCCAGCAGCTCCACGGGGCGGGGGGCCCTTTTGTTGGGAGATACGCAGTATTTT. Encoded protein: CASSSTGRGALLLGDTQYF.

The rearrangement links TRBV11-1 to TRBJ1-1; D call uncertain. CDR3 length equals 14 residues. Germline V gene lookup returns CDR1 SGHAT and CDR2 FQDESV (reference sequence). Trimming cost V 5 bases and J 1 base, with 11 bases left between them. DNA of the CDR3: TGTGCCAGCAGCGAGACAACGTGGAACACTGAAGCTTTCTTT. Translated, it gives CASSETTWNTEAFF.

The chain has TRBV20-1 and TRBJ1-5; 7 bases fit TRBD1. The ends lost 3 bases at V and 8 bases at J; junction bases unmatched: 13. Looked up from germline, CDR1 is DFQATT and CDR2 is SNEGSKA (reference sequence). The CDR3 is 15 amino acids. The CDR3 loop reads CSASKRQGLREPQHF. CDR3 DNA sequence: TGCAGTGCTAGTAAGCGACAGGGTTTGAGGGAGCCCCAGCATTTT.

The rearrangement joins TRBV5-6 to TRBJ1-1; tentative D call: TRBD1 (5 bases). Trimming shortened V by 0 bases and J by 6 bases, and 9 bases separated the two germline ends. The CDR3 has 13 residues. CDR1 and CDR2 from the germline V gene are SGHDT and YYEEEE. Here the CDR3 DNA reads TGTGCCAGCAGCTTGGACAGGACCCCTGAAGCTTTCTTT. It specifies CASSLDRTPEAFF. The variable domain in full, with the rest retrieved from reference TRBV5-6 and TRBJ1-1, is DAGVTQSPTHLIKTRGQQVTLRCSPKSGHDTVSWYQQALGQGPQFIFQYYEEEERQRGNFPDRFSGHQFPNYSSELNVNALLLGDSALYLCASSLDRTPEAFFGQGTRLTVV.